Below, one T cell receptor (beta chain) is given with its context. This entry belongs to a study of cytomegalovirus exposure and HLA in healthy donors. The PCR was carried out with 60 Vbeta primers and 13 Jbeta primers. The data were produced by immunoSEQ multiplex PCR, yet TCRdb's version contains in-frame clones alone and is incomplete. The sample has about 160,000 clones, 75% seen once. The TCR originated in a woman between 50 and 59 years old in good health and CMV-seropositive. The sequencing input was PBMCs.

This chain's CDR3 is CASSLDRHTGELFF. The CDR3 DNA reads as TGTGCCAGCAGCTTAGACAGACACACCGGGGAGCTGTTTTTT. The V gene is TRBV7-3, the J gene TRBJ2-2, with D maybe TRBD1 (5 bases). Germline CDR1 is SGHTA and CDR2 is FQGTGA. Trimming left V 2 bases short and J 3 bases short, with 7 bases between. This CDR3 has 14 amino acids.